This T cell receptor beta chain appears in the sequencing data of a study of sequential checkpoint blockade in melanoma. The CDR3 spans 20 residues. Trimming shortened V by 7 bases and J by 0 bases, and 34 bases separated the two germline ends. The V gene's germline CDR1 is SQVTM and CDR2 ANQGSEA. Profiled with immunoSEQ multiplex PCR; TCRdb holds only in-frame clones, not every one. The table has some 19,000 clones, approximately 82% seen once. This clone was recorded once. The treatment is: randomized to nivolumab then ipilimumab (arm A) or the reverse (arm B). PBMC sorting kept live CD3+CD8+ cells without CD19 or CD56.

The clonotype was recovered from a human donor with melanoma. Sequencing was performed on CD8+ T cells sorted from blood (inferred from file names), taken from a patient given nivolumab and ipilimumab in sequence. This chain joins TRBV29-1 and TRBJ2-7, with D maybe TRBD2 (7 bases). The CDR3 loop is CSAMGGGGQPIAGSSYEQYF. As DNA, the CDR3 is TGCAGCGCCATGGGAGGGGGGGGTCAACCGATAGCGGGTTCCTCCTACGAGCAGTACTTC.